A single sample is the source of the 25 T cell receptor beta chains below, sequenced in a study of naive and memory T cell subsets. The beta constant-region primer was an equimolar mix of two oligonucleotides covering TRBC1 and TRBC2. TCRdb processed the UMI-ligation and nested PCR reads anew with MiXCR; each CDR3 protein has one entry. The sample yields about 85,000 distinct CDR3 sequences, around 13% seen once. The sample taken for sequencing was central memory CD4+ T cells from blood. The receptors come from a human donor in good health.

The chain joins TRBV11-2 to TRBJ1-2, with D possibly matching TRBD1 (6 bases). The germline gives CDR1 SGHAT, CDR2 FQNNGV. V lost 0 bases and J lost 6, with 17 bases in between. This CDR3 comprises 16 residues. The CDR3 sequence: CASSLDIHSGADGYTF. CDR3 sequence (DNA): TGTGCCAGCAGCTTAGACATACATTCAGGGGCGGATGGCTACACCTTC.

J is TRBJ2-3 and V is TRBV11-2; TRBD2 aligns across 8 bases. The CDR3 is made up of 15 amino acids. Per the germline V gene, CDR1 is SGHAT and CDR2 is FQNNGV. The junction had 5 bases not matched to a gene; V was cut back by 1 base and J by 5 bases. This CDR3 reads CASSLAGRGVDTQYF. The CDR3 DNA sequence: TGTGCCAGCAGCTTAGCCGGGAGGGGTGTAGATACGCAGTATTTT.

This chain uses TRBV12-3 or TRBV12-4 with TRBJ1-3; D is possibly TRBD1 (6 bases). This CDR3 is 17 amino acids long. V was trimmed by 5 bases and J by 0 bases, leaving 17 bases between them. The CDR3 loop reads CASSPLGGLISGNTIYF. CDR3 nucleotides: TGTGCCAGCAGTCCTTTGGGGGGCCTAATCTCTGGAAACACCATATATTTT.

This clonotype showed up just a few times. This rearrangement joins TRBV20-1 to TRBJ2-3; 8 nucleotides match TRBD2. Trimming removed 6 bases from V and 5 bases from J; junction bases left unmatched: 16. The germline V gene encodes CDR1 DFQATT and CDR2 SNEGSKA (reference sequence). This CDR3 spans 16 amino acids. The DNA for the CDR3 is TGCAGTGCAGAGGTCGACGAAGCGGGAGCGAGAGATACGCAGTATTTT. Translated, it gives CSAEVDEAGARDTQYF.

This sequence joins TRBV2 and TRBJ2-1; TRBD1 is a possible D gene (7 bases). V was pared by 6 bases and J by 7 bases, with 19 bases between. Per germline, CDR1 SNHLY and CDR2 FYNNEI. CDR3 size: 15 residues. The CDR3 is CASSEAGQRLNEQFF. The CDR3 DNA is TGTGCCAGCAGCGAGGCGGGACAGAGGCTTAATGAGCAGTTCTTC. The variable domain in full, with the rest retrieved from reference TRBV2 and TRBJ2-1, is EPEVTQTPSHQVTQMGQEVILRCVPISNHLYFYWYRQILGQKVEFLVSFYNNEISEKSEIFDDQFSVERPDGSNFTLKIRSTKLEDSAMYFCASSEAGQRLNEQFFGPGTRLTVL.

The J gene is TRBJ1-2, the V gene TRBV30; D unresolved. V was pared by 4 bases and J by 3 bases, with 9 bases between. This CDR3 contains 12 residues. Per germline, CDR1 GTSNPN and CDR2 SVGIG (reference sequence). The CDR3 reads CAWTERYYGYTF. The CDR3, as DNA: TGTGCCTGGACAGAACGTTACTATGGCTACACCTTC.

The rearrangement links TRBV20-1 to TRBJ2-5; the D is unclear. Per the germline V gene, CDR1 is DFQATT and CDR2 is SNEGSKA (reference sequence). There are 11 residues in the CDR3. V lost 5 bases and J lost 3, with 7 bases in between. The CDR3 protein is CSAAGEETQYF. CDR3 DNA: TGCAGTGCTGCAGGAGAAGAGACCCAGTACTTC.

A word on this clonotype: The junction and the germline gene differ at one end; a read error may be behind it. The chain is built from TRBV7-3 and TRBJ2-1; 7 bases match TRBD2. This CDR3 spans 12 amino acids. CDR1 SGHTA and CDR2 FQGTGA come from the germline V gene. The CDR3 here is CASSPGGFQQFF. CDR3 in DNA: TGTGCAAGCAGCCCGGGGGGATTCCAGCAGTTCTTC. The complete variable domain, with remaining parts taken from reference TRBV7-3 and TRBJ2-1, reads GAGVSQTPSNKVTEKGKYVELRCDPISGHTALYWYRQSLGQGPEFLIYFQGTGAADDSGLPNDRFFAVRPEGSVSTLKIQRTERGDSAVYLCASSPGGFQQFFGPGTRLTVL.

This rearrangement joins TRBV7-6 to TRBJ2-1; D is possibly TRBD2 (5 bases). Germline V gene data show CDR1 as SGHVS and CDR2 as FNYEAQ. The CDR3 is made up of 15 amino acids. V lost 2 bases and J 4 bases, leaving 12 bases between the germline ends. The chain's CDR3 is CASSLTEGRYNEQFF. Written as DNA, the CDR3 is TGTGCCAGCAGCTTAACAGAGGGCCGTTACAATGAGCAGTTCTTC. The full variable domain, in which reference TRBV7-6 and TRBJ2-1 provide the parts outside the CDR3, is GAGVSQSPRYKVTKRGQDVALRCDPISGHVSLYWYRQALGQGPEFLTYFNYEAQQDKSGLPNDRFSAERPEGSISTLTIQRTEQRDSAMYRCASSLTEGRYNEQFFGPGTRLTVL.

The chain is built from TRBV29-1 and TRBJ2-5, with 10 positions matching TRBD2. V trimming: 3 bases; J trimming: 6 bases; junction bases outside the gene matches: 7. The CDR3 runs to 14 residues. The germline CDR1 and CDR2 sequences are SQVTM and ANQGSEA. The CDR3 DNA reads as TGCAGCGTTGATTGGACTAGCGGTATACAGACCCAGTACTTC. Translated, it gives CSVDWTSGIQTQYF.

The sample holds a few counts of this clonotype. This chain links TRBV7-8 with TRBJ2-7, with 7 positions matching TRBD2. V lost 5 bases to trimming and J lost 7 bases; unmatched junction nucleotides: 14. The CDR3 is made up of 15 amino acids. The V gene's germline CDR1 is SGHVS and CDR2 FQNEAQ. The CDR3 nucleotides read TGTGCCAGCAGCCGACTAGCAATGACTCCTGGTGAGCAGTACTTC. This sequence encodes CASSRLAMTPGEQYF.

The gene calls are TRBV7-2 and TRBJ2-5; 11 positions agree with TRBD2. This CDR3 has 16 amino acids. V lost 5 bases and J lost 1; bases outside the gene matches: 6. Germline CDR1 SGHTA, CDR2 FQGNSA. CDR3 nucleotides: TGTGCCAGCAGCATCCTCGGACTAGCGGGCCAAGAGACCCAGTACTTC. Translation: CASSILGLAGQETQYF.

This clonotype was counted ten times or more. J is TRBJ1-4 and V is TRBV7-9; the match to TRBD1 covers 7 bases. Germline-derived CDR1 and CDR2 are SEHNR and FQNEAQ (reference sequence). J was trimmed by 7 bases and V by 0 bases; bases with no gene match: 2. CDR3 size: 14 residues. This CDR3 is CASSLAAGGEKLFF. As DNA, the CDR3 is TGTGCCAGCAGCTTAGCGGCAGGGGGTGAAAAACTGTTTTTT. The whole variable domain, filled in from reference TRBV7-9 and TRBJ1-4, reads DTGVSQNPRHKITKRGQNVTFRCDPISEHNRLYWYRQTLGQGPEFLTYFQNEAQLEKSRLLSDRFSAERPKGSFSTLEIQRTEQGDSAMYLCASSLAAGGEKLFFGSGTQLSVL.

This clonotype came up a few times. The J gene is TRBJ2-1, the V gene TRBV20-1; D call uncertain. V was pared by 5 bases and J by 10 bases, with 12 bases between. Germline lookup yields CDR1 DFQATT and CDR2 SNEGSKA (reference sequence). The CDR3 totals 11 residues. The CDR3 nucleotides read TGCAGTGCTCGTACGCGAAAAGAGCAGTTCTTC. Its protein is CSARTRKEQFF.

The sample holds many counts of this clonotype. The chain carries TRBV29-1 and TRBJ2-1, with 12 bases aligning to TRBD1. The junction had 9 bases not matched to a gene; V was cut back by 5 bases and J by 7 bases. Per the germline V gene, CDR1 is SQVTM and CDR2 is ANQGSEA. This CDR3 has 15 residues. The CDR3 region is CSVLPGQGARNEQFF. The CDR3 DNA follows: TGCAGCGTTTTACCGGGACAGGGGGCGAGGAATGAGCAGTTCTTC.

This clonotype was detected a few times. The chain is built from TRBV20-1 and TRBJ2-1; weak D call: TRBD2 (6 bases). The V end was cut by 5 bases, the J end by 6 bases, with 20 bases between. Germline values: CDR1 DFQATT, CDR2 SNEGSKA (reference sequence). This CDR3 spans 15 amino acids. The CDR3 loop is CSAPRPGLDTNEQFF. The CDR3 region has the DNA TGCAGTGCTCCCCGACCGGGACTGGACACCAATGAGCAGTTCTTC.

Details on this clonotype: Being one base from a much bigger clone, this may be a read error. The chain has TRBV27 and TRBJ1-5; no firm D call. V was shortened by 8 bases and J by 3 bases, with 20 bases between the two germline ends. This CDR3 has 16 residues. Germline CDR1 MNHEY, CDR2 SMNVEV (reference sequence). The CDR3 protein is CASASSAGASNQPQHF. The CDR3 region has the DNA TGTGCCAGCGCCTCCTCCGCAGGCGCCTCCAATCAGCCCCAGCATTTT.

There are a few counts of this clonotype. A read error may explain this, as a much larger clone is one base away. The chain uses TRBV6-6 and TRBJ1-3; perhaps TRBD1 as D (5 bases). V was shortened by 7 bases and J by 6 bases, with 19 bases between the two germline ends. Germline V gene sequence: CDR1 MNHNY, CDR2 SVGAGI (reference sequence). The CDR3 sequence is 15 residues long. In nucleotides, the CDR3 is TGTGCCAGCATAGTCGGGCAGGGCTGTGAAAACACCATATATTTT. Translating it yields CASIVGQGCENTIYF.

To note about this clonotype: This sequence may be a read error, since a much larger clone differs from it by one base. V gene TRBV2 combines with J gene TRBJ2-3, with a weak D call TRBD2 (5 bases). This CDR3 has 14 residues. Trimming took 4 bases from V and 3 from J, leaving 11 bases between them. CDR1 and CDR2 (germline): SNHLY, FYNNEI. CDR3 loop: CASSVPSRTDTQYF. Here the CDR3 DNA reads TGTGCCAGCAGTGTTCCTAGCCGGACAGATACGCAGTATTTT.

This clonotype was observed at least ten times. The chain carries TRBV6-5 and TRBJ2-7; D may be TRBD2 (6 bases). Trimming took 7 bases from V and 5 from J, leaving 15 bases between them. This CDR3 comprises 13 residues. Germline CDR1 reads MNHEY; CDR2 reads SVGAGI. The CDR3: CASKDGPGDEQYF. Written as DNA, the CDR3 is TGTGCCAGCAAAGACGGTCCGGGGGACGAGCAGTACTTC.

In this sample, this clonotype turned up a few times. This rearrangement joins TRBV4-1 to TRBJ1-1; D ambiguous. The CDR3 sequence is 14 residues long. CDR1 MGHRA and CDR2 YSYEKL come from the germline V gene. V dropped 0 bases and J dropped 6 bases, with 11 bases sitting between them. The CDR3 DNA is TGCGCCAGCAGCCAAGATCAAGGTGCGCCTGAAGCTTTCTTT. The encoded protein is CASSQDQGAPEAFF.

J is TRBJ2-5 and V is TRBV7-9, with D possibly called TRBD1 or TRBD2 (5 bases each). This CDR3 is built from 14 residues. Trimming pared 2 bases from V and 2 bases from J, leaving 9 bases between. Germline-derived CDR1 and CDR2 are SEHNR and FQNEAQ (reference sequence). The CDR3 DNA follows: TGTGCCAGCAGCTTAAGGGGACGTCAAGAGACCCAGTACTTC. It is translated as CASSLRGRQETQYF.

This clonotype occurred a few times. CDR3 DNA sequence: TGTGCCAGCAGCCAAGGCCCGCGGGAGACCCAGTACTTC. Translating gives CASSQGPRETQYF. The J gene is TRBJ2-5, the V gene TRBV3-1; D gene uncertain. The CDR3 has 13 amino acids. V lost 1 base and J lost 5, with 8 bases in between. Per the germline V gene, CDR1 is LGHDT and CDR2 is YNNKEL (reference sequence).

This clonotype was counted many times. The chain combines TRBV5-6 with TRBJ1-6; D might be TRBD1 (6 bases). The CDR3 contains 16 residues. Germline V gene data show CDR1 as SGHDT and CDR2 as YYEEEE. The V gene lost 1 base and the J gene lost 7 bases, with 15 bases spanning the gap. CDR3 loop: CASSLRLGTGNSPLHF. The CDR3 DNA follows: TGTGCCAGCAGCTTGCGGCTTGGAACAGGGAATTCACCCCTCCACTTT. Looking up the rest from reference TRBV5-6 and TRBJ1-6 gives the full variable domain: DAGVTQSPTHLIKTRGQQVTLRCSPKSGHDTVSWYQQALGQGPQFIFQYYEEEERQRGNFPDRFSGHQFPNYSSELNVNALLLGDSALYLCASSLRLGTGNSPLHFGNGTRLTVT.

The chain is built from TRBV18 and TRBJ2-3; D gene ambiguous. The CDR3 sequence is 16 residues long. Per germline, CDR1 KGHSH and CDR2 LQKENI. Trimming stripped 2 bases from V and 0 bases from J, with 12 bases between. The CDR3 loop is CASSPGNGRSTDTQYF. The CDR3 DNA reads as TGTGCCAGCTCACCAGGGAACGGCAGAAGCACAGATACGCAGTATTTT.